This T cell receptor beta chain was profiled in a study of post-analysis software for immune sequencing data. Overall study findings and caveats: Controls had lower frequencies than patients of five or six TRBV segments, which included TRBV5-6, TRBV5-1 and TRBV20-1.

About this clonotype: Its target is unknown.

Carried by the TCR beta cDNA libraries were unique molecular identifiers. MiXCR was run by TCRdb on the PCR reads, yielding one entry per CDR3 protein. The sample records about 570,000 distinct CDR3 sequences, less than 40% being singletons. V lost 2 bases, J lost 10 bases, and 23 bases lay in between. The CDR3 has 16 amino acids. Germline CDR1 and CDR2: MNHEY and SVGAGI. Material: blood. This chain joins TRBV6-5 and TRBJ1-1; no firm D call. The TCR originated in a girl younger than 18 with multiple sclerosis. The CDR3 nucleotides are TGTGCCAGCAGTTACGTCGAGGGATTAGCGGGTGGAGGAGCTTTCTTT. It encodes CASSYVEGLAGGGAFF.